A selection of T cell receptor beta chains follows, all from one sample in a study of OX40 agonist ivuxolimab in advanced cancers. Assay used: immunoSEQ multiplex PCR; TCRdb lists only in-frame clones, some missing. The sample carries about 76,000 clones, 65% to 90% recorded once. This specimen was CD4+ or CD8+ T cells sorted from blood, taken in a trial of the OX40 agonist ivuxolimab. The receptor source for this set is an adult with an advanced solid tumor such as melanoma, head and neck, liver or kidney cancer. The CDR3 runs from the conserved cysteine through the conserved F or W. The D gene is left open where the match is weak. Not every row has a clone size; where given, it reads once, few, many or a size class.

j_call	clone_size	d_call	v_call	cdr3_aa	cdr3_nt
TRBJ1-6	NA	NA	TRBV27	CASSAKSSYNSPLHF	TGTGCCAGCAGTGCCAAGAGCTCCTATAATTCACCCCTCCACTTT
TRBJ1-1	NA	NA	TRBV2	CASSGVVNTEAFF	TGTGCCAGCAGTGGGGTGGTGAACACTGAAGCTTTCTTT
TRBJ2-7	NA	TRBD2	TRBV5-1	CASSPGASGGGYEQYF	TGCGCCAGCAGCCCCGGTGCTAGCGGGGGGGGCTACGAGCAGTACTTC
TRBJ2-1	NA	NA	TRBV5-4	CASSQTGTGVNEQFF	TGTGCCAGCAGCCAAACAGGGACGGGGGTAAATGAGCAGTTCTTC
TRBJ1-2	NA	NA	TRBV7-9	CASQLMTYYGYTF	TGTGCCAGCCAGTTAATGACCTACTATGGCTACACCTTC
TRBJ1-4	NA	NA	TRBV30	CAWSVRVGEKLFF	TGTGCCTGGAGTGTCCGGGTTGGGGAAAAACTGTTTTTT
TRBJ2-3	NA	NA	TRBV4-3	CASSQAWGARTDTQYF	TGCGCCAGCAGCCAAGCCTGGGGGGCGCGGACAGATACGCAGTATTTT
TRBJ1-2	NA	NA	TRBV6-1	CASSEAPPDYGYTF	TGTGCCAGCAGTGAAGCGCCCCCCGATTATGGCTACACCTTC
TRBJ2-7	NA	NA	TRBV21-1	CASSKGRTTYEQYF	TGTGCCAGCAGCAAGGGCCGGACCACCTACGAGCAGTACTTC
TRBJ2-5	NA	TRBD1	TRBV18	CASSPRTGEETQYF	TGTGCCAGCTCCCCCAGGACAGGGGAAGAGACCCAGTACTTC
TRBJ2-1	NA	TRBD2	TRBV9	CASSVGLAGASYNEQFF	TGTGCCAGCAGCGTAGGGCTAGCGGGCGCCTCCTACAATGAGCAGTTCTTC
TRBJ2-3	NA	TRBD1	TRBV18	CASEGATDTQYF	TGTGCCAGCGAGGGGGCCACAGATACGCAGTATTTT
TRBJ2-5	few	TRBD1	TRBV19	CATRQGGETQYF	TGTGCCACCCGACAGGGCGGCGAGACCCAGTACTTC
TRBJ2-5	NA	NA	TRBV9	CASSVGRASGHRQETQYF	TGTGCCAGCAGCGTAGGTCGCGCAAGCGGGCACCGTCAAGAGACCCAGTACTTC
TRBJ2-5	NA	NA	TRBV11-2	CASIQSRQETQYF	TGTGCCAGCATCCAATCCAGACAAGAGACCCAGTACTTC
TRBJ2-5	once	TRBD1	TRBV2	CASMGQSQETQYF	TGTGCCAGTATGGGACAGAGCCAAGAGACCCAGTACTTC
TRBJ1-5	NA	NA	TRBV19	CASSIMVGSNQPQHF	TGTGCCAGTAGTATTATGGTCGGTAGCAATCAGCCCCAGCATTTT
TRBJ2-5	once	NA	TRBV28	CASSSGSETQYF	TGTGCCAGCAGTTCGGGATCAGAGACCCAGTACTTC
TRBJ2-7	once	TRBD2	TRBV29-1	CSVEEAGSSKDEQYF	TGCAGCGTTGAAGAAGCGGGGTCCAGCAAAGACGAGCAGTACTTC
TRBJ2-3	NA	NA	TRBV2	CASSLQPDTQYF	TGTGCCAGCAGTTTACAGCCAGATACGCAGTATTTT
TRBJ1-2	NA	TRBD1	TRBV6-1	CASSESTGGSYGYTF	TGTGCCAGCAGTGAAAGCACAGGGGGAAGCTATGGCTACACCTTC
TRBJ2-2	NA	NA	TRBV7-2	CASSTDLTGELFF	TGTGCCAGCAGCACCGACTTAACCGGGGAGCTGTTTTTT